The present TCR beta chain was sequenced within a study of cytomegalovirus exposure and HLA in healthy donors. Study context: Of the donors genotyped, approximately 400 in all, around 76% fell in the Caucasian-associated ancestry cluster. The study's findings and limits: Equally common other TCR beta chains were less clonally expanded than HLA-associated ones, a later analysis found.

Details on this clone: Its antigen is unknown.

Primers included in the PCR were 60 Vbeta and 13 Jbeta primers. This table comes from immunoSEQ multiplex PCR, and its TCRdb copy is limited to in-frame clones, with some not included. Of roughly 160,000 clones listed, 80% to 90% were seen once; the top ten hold approximately 2.4%. This CDR3 is 10 amino acids long. V gave up 3 bases and J gave up 4 bases, with 3 bases separating them. The germline gives CDR1 DFQATT, CDR2 SNEGSKA (reference sequence). The receptor was derived from a male donor in good health and CMV-seronegative. Source material: PBMCs. V usage is TRBV20-1 and J usage is TRBJ1-1; no clear D gene. The CDR3 DNA reads as TGCAGTGCTAGCGGCACTGAAGCTTTCTTT. It yields the protein CSASGTEAFF.